A single TCR beta chain is shown here with its context. Trimming stripped 3 bases from V and 3 bases from J, with 11 bases between. The CDR3 extends over 14 amino acids. Germline CDR1 SEHNR, CDR2 FQNEAQ (reference sequence). This sample stems from a study of PD-L1 blockade in urothelial cancer. Study overall: The patients had undergone anywhere from 0 to 3 prior chemotherapy regimens.

TCRdb's table, derived via immunoSEQ multiplex PCR, lists solely in-frame clones and lacks some. The sample includes about 91,000 clones, less than 90% of them seen just once. Time point in this sample: peripheral blood 6 weeks after treatment start. This receptor was taken from a man aged 65 to 85 with urothelial cancer. The sample consisted of PBMCs, taken around atezolizumab (anti-PD-L1) treatment. This chain connects TRBV7-9 to TRBJ2-5, with D maybe TRBD1 (6 bases). The CDR3 DNA reads as TGTGCCAGCAGCTTTACAGGGTTGGAAGAGACCCAGTACTTC. This translates into CASSFTGLEETQYF.